This entry is about one TCR beta chain. The data derive from a study of blood T cells in healthy people across ages. Through a sample-barcoded 5' primer and a J-beta primer mix, a second PCR was run for roughly 7 to 12 cycles. TCRdb used MiXCR to reprocess the 5' RACE reads, holding one entry per CDR3 protein. The sample consists of 1.4 million to 1.5 million distinct CDR3 sequences, about 43% of them appearing once. After removal of 5 bases from V and 1 base from J, the junction contained 9 bases not matched to a gene. CDR1 DFQATT and CDR2 SNEGSKA come from the germline V gene (reference sequence). The CDR3 runs 15 residues.

The sequence derives from a woman younger than 35 in good health. V usage is TRBV20-1 and J usage is TRBJ2-3, with TRBD1 identical over 7 bases. Source material: blood. The chain's CDR3 is CSAFVRGLGTDTQYF. DNA for the CDR3: TGCAGTGCTTTTGTGAGGGGGCTTGGCACAGATACGCAGTATTTT.